This T cell receptor beta chain was recorded in a study of blood T cell repertoires in COVID-19. Study details: Donors in the United States, Italy and Spain gave samples during acute or convalescent COVID-19. The analysed material was cDNA or gDNA that came from T cells, B-cell-depleted T cells, or PBMCs.

The germline CDR1 and CDR2 sequences are SGHDN and FVKESK. Between the trimmed V and J ends, which lost 1 base and 8 bases, there was a span of 12 bases. CDR3 length: 13 amino acids. Recruited during active infection, patients (from Seattle) were subsequently followed longitudinally. In the original workflow: Reference gene primer amplification gave estimated nucleated cell counts. Profiling relied on immunoSEQ multiplex PCR, and the TCRdb table lists in-frame clones only, not all of them. The D gene and trimming were derived from the DNA, and the V and J assignments and clone size from that table. The table has 150,000 or so clones, about 88% seen once; the top ten hold 0.58%.

The J gene is TRBJ2-7, the V gene TRBV14; D is perhaps TRBD1 (5 bases). The clonotype originates from a man aged 55 to 70 with COVID-19, enrolled during active disease. The sample consisted of peripheral blood. CDR3 region: CASSQAEGAKQYF. CDR3 in DNA: TGTGCCAGCAGCCAAGCCGAAGGGGCTAAGCAGTACTTC. The full variable domain, completed using reference TRBV14 and TRBJ2-7, is EAGVTQFPSHSVIEKGQTVTLRCDPISGHDNLYWYRRVMGKEIKFLLHFVKESKQDESGMPNNRFLAERTGGTYSTLKVQPAELEDSGVYFCASSQAEGAKQYFGPGTRLTVT.